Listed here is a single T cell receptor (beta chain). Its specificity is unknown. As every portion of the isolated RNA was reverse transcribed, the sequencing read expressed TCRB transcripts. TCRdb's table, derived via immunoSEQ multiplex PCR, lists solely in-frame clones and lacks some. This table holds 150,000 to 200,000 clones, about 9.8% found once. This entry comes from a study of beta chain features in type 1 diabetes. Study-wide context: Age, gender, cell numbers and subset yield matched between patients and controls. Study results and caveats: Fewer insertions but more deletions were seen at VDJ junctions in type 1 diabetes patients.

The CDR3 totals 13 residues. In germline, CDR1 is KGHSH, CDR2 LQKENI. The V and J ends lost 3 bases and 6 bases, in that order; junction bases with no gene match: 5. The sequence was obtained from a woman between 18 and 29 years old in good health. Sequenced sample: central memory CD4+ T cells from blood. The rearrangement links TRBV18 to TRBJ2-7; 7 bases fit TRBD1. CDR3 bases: TGTGCCAGCTCACCGCTACAGGGGCGCGAGCAGTACTTC. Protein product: CASSPLQGREQYF.